These 24 T cell receptor beta chains share one sample of origin, sequenced in a study of cytomegalovirus exposure and HLA in healthy donors. Primers: 60 Vbeta forward and 13 Jbeta reverse. The assay was immunoSEQ multiplex PCR, and TCRdb's table has in-frame clones only and misses some. This sample has roughly 100,000 clones, with 78% found just once. Sequenced sample: PBMCs. These receptors originate from a man aged 30-40 years in good health and CMV-seronegative.

This clone was seen only a few times. The chain combines TRBV28 with TRBJ1-2; D might be TRBD1 (6 bases). The CDR3 consists of 11 residues. Looked up from germline, CDR1 is MDHEN and CDR2 is SYDVKM. The V end was cut by 8 bases, the J end by 8 bases, with 12 bases between. The CDR3 here is CASLRGHGYTF. The CDR3 nucleotides are TGTGCCAGCCTCAGGGGACACGGCTACACCTTC.

This CDR3 is CASSVGDRWGETQYF. The CDR3 nucleotides are TGTGCCAGTAGTGTAGGGGACAGATGGGGAGAGACCCAGTACTTC. The chain combines TRBV19 with TRBJ2-5; 7 bases are a match to TRBD1. This CDR3 comprises 15 residues. With V trimmed by 5 bases and J by 4 bases, 10 bases remained unmatched. Germline CDR1 is LNHDA and CDR2 is SQIVND (reference sequence). The full variable domain, its missing parts supplied by reference TRBV19 and TRBJ2-5, is DGGITQSPKYLFRKEGQNVTLSCEQNLNHDAMYWYRQDPGQGLRLIYYSQIVNDFQKGDIAEGYSVSREKKESFPLTVTSAQKNPTAFYLCASSVGDRWGETQYFGPGTRLLVL.

This clone occurred a few times. The chain combines TRBV4-3 with TRBJ1-1; 9 positions match TRBD1. The CDR3 length is 17 residues. Germline V CDR1 and CDR2: LGHNA, YSLEER. With 0 bases clipped from V and 0 bases from J, the junction kept 5 bases outside the gene matches. The CDR3 protein is CASSQDVTGGLNTEAFF. The CDR3 DNA sequence: TGCGCCAGCAGCCAAGATGTCACAGGGGGCTTGAACACTGAAGCTTTCTTT.

The V call is TRBV7-9, the J call TRBJ2-7; the D gene is possibly TRBD2 (7 bases). The V end was cut by 10 bases, the J end by 3 bases, with 19 bases between. CDR1 SEHNR and CDR2 FQNEAQ come from the germline V gene (reference sequence). CDR3 length: 14 residues. CDR3 coding DNA: TGTGCCACCTCCTTTTGGGGGGGCAACTACGAGCAGTACTTC. Protein product: CATSFWGGNYEQYF.

J is TRBJ1-5 and V is TRBV5-6; D perhaps matches TRBD1 (5 bases). Trimming shortened V by 2 bases and J by 3 bases, and 15 bases separated the two germline ends. Germline CDR1 is SGHDT and CDR2 is YYEEEE. This CDR3 has 16 residues. The CDR3 region is CASSFWRGPPNQPQHF. DNA for the CDR3: TGTGCCAGCAGCTTTTGGAGGGGACCCCCCAATCAGCCCCAGCATTTT.

The chain's CDR3 is CASSRTGVSAYEQYF. DNA for the CDR3: TGTGCCAGCAGTAGAACAGGGGTTAGCGCCTACGAGCAGTACTTC. This chain connects TRBV6-5 to TRBJ2-7; 7 nucleotides align to TRBD1. Trimming removed 5 bases from V and 2 bases from J; junction bases left unmatched: 9. The CDR3 totals 15 residues. Germline lookup yields CDR1 MNHEY and CDR2 SVGAGI.

The chain uses TRBV6-5 and TRBJ2-5; the match to TRBD1 covers 8 bases. The tail of the sequence fits TRBJ2-7 better, so the J call may be wrong. Looked up from germline, CDR1 is MNHEY and CDR2 is SVGAGI. The CDR3 has 13 residues. CDR3 sequence: CASNRRQGAEQYF. In nucleotides, the CDR3 is TGTGCCAGCAACCGACGGCAGGGGGCCGAGCAGTACTTC.

The V gene is TRBV27, the J gene TRBJ1-2; 7 positions match TRBD1. V lost 3 bases to trimming and J lost 8 bases; unmatched junction nucleotides: 6. Germline assignment: CDR1 MNHEY and CDR2 SMNVEV (reference sequence). This CDR3 spans 13 amino acids. CDR3 coding DNA: TGTGCCAGCAGTTTGACAGGGATCTCAGGCTACACCTTC. As protein: CASSLTGISGYTF.

The gene calls are TRBV28 and TRBJ1-6; TRBD1 aligns across 8 bases. The trim removed 6 bases at V and 0 bases at J, leaving 7 bases unmatched. CDR3 length: 17 amino acids. Germline V gene sequence: CDR1 MDHEN, CDR2 SYDVKM. The chain's CDR3 is CASRVTGGSSYNSPLHF. In DNA, the CDR3 is TGTGCCAGCAGGGTCACAGGGGGGAGCTCCTATAATTCACCCCTCCACTTT.

The V gene is TRBV5-4, the J gene TRBJ2-3, with D perhaps matching TRBD2 (6 bases). This CDR3 has 14 amino acids. Germline V gene lookup returns CDR1 SGHNT and CDR2 YYREEE (reference sequence). V was cut by 3 bases and J by 4 bases, with 12 bases left in between. The CDR3 reads CASSSRETSDTQYF. The CDR3 bases are TGTGCCAGCAGCTCTCGGGAGACATCAGATACGCAGTATTTT.

The chain recombines TRBV27 with TRBJ1-1; TRBD1 aligns across 7 bases. CDR1 MNHEY and CDR2 SMNVEV come from the germline V gene (reference sequence). This CDR3 contains 14 residues. Trimming cost V 8 bases and J 5 bases; bases outside gene matches: 11. CDR3: CASAYRGGGTEAFF. The CDR3 nucleotides are TGTGCCAGCGCCTACAGGGGAGGTGGTACTGAAGCTTTCTTT.

This chain links TRBV7-9 with TRBJ2-7; TRBD1 matches 8 bases. The CDR3 is made up of 15 amino acids. Trimming removed 5 bases from V and 2 bases from J; junction bases left unmatched: 8. CDR1 SEHNR and CDR2 FQNEAQ come from the germline V gene (reference sequence). The CDR3 spells CASSESTGVAYEQYF. The CDR3, as DNA: TGTGCCAGCAGCGAATCGACAGGGGTCGCCTACGAGCAGTACTTC.

V gene TRBV7-9 combines with J gene TRBJ1-5, with 9 positions matching TRBD1. The CDR3 runs 19 residues. The germline CDR1 and CDR2 sequences are SEHNR and FQNEAQ (reference sequence). V shed 2 bases and J 6 bases; nucleotides not matched to a gene: 17. The CDR3 DNA follows: TGTGCCAGCAGCTTATATCCGCATCGCGGGACAGGGATCAGTCAGCCCCAGCATTTT. Its protein is CASSLYPHRGTGISQPQHF.

The chain employs TRBV9 and TRBJ1-3; no reliable D call. The germline V and J ends were trimmed by 0 bases and 13 bases, with 11 bases remaining between them. The CDR3 is 12 residues long. CDR1 is SGDLS and CDR2 is YYNGEE in the germline V gene. CDR3 nucleotides: TGTGCCAGCAGCGTAGGTGGAGGGCTAATATATTTT. It specifies CASSVGGGLIYF.

This clone has only a few counts. The CDR3: CASRGQNNEKLFF. The CDR3 DNA is TGTGCCAGCAGGGGACAGAATAATGAAAAACTGTTTTTT. The chain links TRBV6-1 to TRBJ1-4; 7 bases match TRBD1. The CDR3 totals 13 residues. V gave up 6 bases and J gave up 4 bases; unmatched junction bases: 2. Germline loops: CDR1 MNHNS, CDR2 SASEGT.

This chain joins TRBV27 and TRBJ1-1; 7 bases line up with TRBD1. This CDR3 contains 14 residues. Trimming removed 4 bases from V and 7 bases from J; junction bases left unmatched: 9. Germline lookup yields CDR1 MNHEY and CDR2 SMNVEV (reference sequence). The CDR3 bases are TGTGCCAGCAGTTCTCGGGACAGTGATTTTGAAGCTTTCTTT. Its translation: CASSSRDSDFEAFF.

This chain links TRBV5-4 with TRBJ2-7, with 12 bases that match TRBD1. The V and J ends lost 4 bases and 2 bases, in that order; junction bases with no gene match: 4. The CDR3 has 15 amino acids. Germline V gene sequence: CDR1 SGHNT, CDR2 YYREEE (reference sequence). The chain's CDR3 is CASSPGTGGPYEQYF. For the CDR3, the DNA is TGTGCCAGCAGCCCCGGGACAGGGGGCCCCTACGAGCAGTACTTC.

The chain uses TRBV4-1 and TRBJ2-3, with D uncertain. Germline-derived CDR1 and CDR2 are MGHRA and YSYEKL. Trimming removed 3 bases from V and 4 bases from J, with 17 bases in between. This CDR3 is 16 amino acids long. CDR3: CASSHEALIPPDTQYF. CDR3 nucleotide sequence: TGCGCCAGCAGCCATGAGGCTCTGATCCCCCCAGATACGCAGTATTTT.

This clone qualifies as medium-sized. In the same sample, other DNA sequences code for this CDR3. CDR3 DNA: TGTGCCAGCATCCCCCCCGGGGTTAATTCACCCCTCCACTTT. Its protein is CASIPPGVNSPLHF. The chain employs TRBV21-1 and TRBJ1-6. TRBV21-1 is flagged as a pseudogene. The CDR3 consists of 14 residues.

This rearrangement joins TRBV2 to TRBJ1-2; D unclear. Germline CDR1 SNHLY, CDR2 FYNNEI. Trimming took off 7 bases at V and 0 bases at J, with 12 bases between the two ends. The CDR3 spans 14 residues. CDR3 bases: TGTGCCAGCAAGGTGCGGCAGACTAACTATGGCTACACCTTC. Its protein product is CASKVRQTNYGYTF.

This rearrangement joins TRBV19 to TRBJ1-2; 7 bases fit TRBD1. V lost 5 bases, J lost 2 bases, and 11 bases stayed unmatched. The length of the CDR3 is 16 residues. Germline CDR1 LNHDA, CDR2 SQIVND (reference sequence). CDR3 region: CASSADRAEINYGYTF. The CDR3 coding sequence is TGTGCCAGTAGTGCCGACAGGGCCGAGATAAACTATGGCTACACCTTC.

The chain joins TRBV6-5 to TRBJ2-5, with TRBD1 matching 7 bases. Per germline, CDR1 MNHEY and CDR2 SVGAGI. This CDR3 has 14 amino acids. Trimming at V came to 6 bases and at J to 3 bases, leaving 7 bases not matched to a gene. CDR3 bases: TGTGCCAGCAGGAAAATGACAGGGAAAGAGACCCAGTACTTC. Amino acid sequence: CASRKMTGKETQYF.

This clone was counted once. The chain has TRBV18 and TRBJ2-1, with 8 bases aligning to TRBD2. The germline V gene has CDR1 KGHSH and CDR2 LQKENI. Trimming cost V 4 bases and J 10 bases; bases outside gene matches: 0. CDR3 length: 11 amino acids. The CDR3 DNA sequence: TGTGCCAGCTCACTAGCGGGGGAGCAGTTCTTC. Amino acids: CASSLAGEQFF.

This chain links TRBV13 with TRBJ2-1; no clear D gene. Germline CDR1 and CDR2: PRHDT and FYEKMQ (reference sequence). The CDR3 loop spans 11 amino acids. V shed 0 bases and J shed 10 bases, with 4 bases lying between them. The CDR3 DNA reads as TGTGCCAGCAGCTTAGGCCTCGAGCAGTTCTTC. Protein: CASSLGLEQFF.